These 7 T cell receptor beta chains originate from one sample sequenced in a study of T cells after yellow fever vaccination. TCRdb recomputed calls from the 5' RACE reads with MiXCR, one row per CDR3 protein. The table has about 350,000 distinct CDR3 sequences, roughly 4.3% seen once; the top ten hold under 30%. Sequenced material: PBMCs, taken 5 days after the yellow fever booster vaccination. The receptor source for this set is a man between 18 and 35 years old who received the YFV17D yellow fever vaccine.

This clonotype was seen a few times. The chain carries TRBV12-3 or TRBV12-4 and TRBJ1-1; 9 bases align to TRBD1. Losses at the gene ends were 5 bases for V and 8 bases for J; bases not matched to a gene: 0. There are 11 residues in the CDR3. CDR3 sequence (DNA): TGTGCCAGCAGTGGGACAGGGGAAGCTTTCTTT. Its protein product is CASSGTGEAFF.

The chain has TRBV6-5 and TRBJ2-2, with TRBD2 matching 13 bases. Germline values: CDR1 MNHEY, CDR2 SVGAGI. The length of the CDR3 is 16 residues. The V segment lost 5 bases and the J segment 7 bases; nucleotides outside the gene matches: 7. The CDR3 here is CASSQTSGGAGGELFF. The CDR3 DNA follows: TGTGCCAGCAGTCAAACTAGCGGGGGGGCCGGCGGGGAGCTGTTTTTT.

The CDR3, as DNA: TGTGCCAGCAGCTTAGACCCGGGACGAGGATCGGATACTGAAGCTTTCTTT. This encodes CASSLDPGRGSDTEAFF. V and J are TRBV7-9 and TRBJ1-1; maybe TRBD1 (5 bases). This CDR3 is 17 amino acids long. V lost 1 base to trimming and J lost 5 bases, with 20 bases between them. Germline V lookup: CDR1 SEHNR, CDR2 FQNEAQ (reference sequence).

This clonotype has a handful of counts. The rearrangement links TRBV7-9 to TRBJ2-5, with D hard to call. Germline CDR1 reads SEHNR; CDR2 reads FQNEAQ (reference sequence). The CDR3 is 14 residues long. Deletions cut 3 bases from V and 8 bases from J, with 16 bases between. The CDR3 loop is CASSLGSQSPTQYF. For the CDR3, the DNA is TGTGCCAGCAGCTTGGGGTCACAGTCCCCAACCCAGTACTTC.

The gene calls are TRBV5-5 and TRBJ2-7; perhaps TRBD2 as D (5 bases). The CDR3 runs 15 residues. Germline V CDR1 and CDR2: SGHKS, YYEKEE (reference sequence). V lost 0 bases, J lost 0 bases, and 10 bases lay in between. The CDR3 spells CASSLGLAFSYEQYF. CDR3 nucleotide sequence: TGTGCCAGCAGCTTGGGGCTAGCCTTCTCCTACGAGCAGTACTTC.

This clonotype showed up just a few times. This rearrangement joins TRBV6-1 to TRBJ2-3; weak D call: TRBD2 (5 bases). Trimming removed 4 bases at V and 2 bases at J, with 10 bases between. The CDR3 is 14 amino acids. Germline V gives CDR1 MNHNS, CDR2 SASEGT. The CDR3 DNA is TGTGCCAGCAGTGGTAGGACTGTCACAGATACGCAGTATTTT. Protein: CASSGRTVTDTQYF.

This clonotype was counted only a few times. The rearrangement uses TRBV27 and TRBJ2-7; 11 nucleotides match TRBD2. The CDR3 spans 16 residues. Germline loops: CDR1 MNHEY, CDR2 SMNVEV (reference sequence). Trimming removed 4 bases from V and 1 base from J; junction bases left unmatched: 6. For the CDR3, the DNA is TGTGCCAGCAGTTCTGTCCTAGCGGGGGGTTCCTACGAGCAGTACTTC. Translated: CASSSVLAGGSYEQYF.